The 21 T cell receptor beta chains below all came from one sample that was sequenced in a study of T cells in women clearing cervical HPV infection (dated by TCRdb to 2017 to 2018). Receptor amplification or capture employed the immunoSEQ multiplex PCR assay. TCRdb took over this immuneACCESS table, retaining in-frame rearrangements with V and J assigned. Such tables are incomplete; in checked studies, under half of the missing clones stem from an unresolved V gene, and the remainder is unexplained. The table for this sample shows 20,000 to 25,000 clones. Of the sample, more than 9% falls within the top ten clones. The specimen was blood buffy coat. Receptors originate from a woman between 18 and 70 years old with a cervical HPV16 infection that either progressed to CIN3+ or cleared (not recorded which).

Regarding this clone: The read terminates 3 residues before the CDR3 end, so the remaining end is supplied by the germline J gene. This chain links TRBV19 with TRBJ2-2; 10 bases match TRBD1. The CDR3 length is 15 residues. Germline loops: CDR1 LNHDA, CDR2 SQIVND (reference sequence). The CDR3 spells CASSTPTGGNEKLFF. The part of the CDR3 DNA that was read is TGTGCCAGTAGTACCCCGACAGGGGGCAATGAAAAG.

Points on this clone: The read stops 3 residues short of the end of the CDR3; the missing end is completed from the germline J gene. V and J are TRBV6-2 or TRBV6-3 and TRBJ1-1; 9 nucleotides align to TRBD1. Germline V gene sequence: CDR1 MNHEY, CDR2 SVGEGT. V shed 10 bases, J shed 5 bases, and the junction held 5 bases outside the gene matches. The CDR3 sequence is 12 residues long. The DNA read from the CDR3 is TGTGCCACCACAGGGGGCTTTACTGAA. This codes for CATTGGFTE. The full CDR3 protein is CATTGGFTEAFF.

Remarks on this clone: The read terminates 3 residues before the CDR3 end, so the remaining end is supplied by the germline J gene. This rearrangement joins TRBV14 to TRBJ1-2; no clear D. V was clipped by 5 bases and J by 3 bases, with 13 bases between them. The CDR3 is 14 amino acids. The germline gives CDR1 SGHDN, CDR2 FVKESK. The sequenced CDR3 bases are TGTGCCAGCAGCTTCCCGGGGAGGGACTATGGC. Translated: CASSFPGRDYG. The complete CDR3 reads CASSFPGRDYGYTF.

Partial CDR3 DNA: TGCAGTGCTAGAAAGCTTATCGGAAGCGGGAGGTTAAATACG. It codes for CSARKLIGSGRLNT. The full CDR3 reads CSARKLIGSGRLNTQYF. V is TRBV20-1 and J is TRBJ2-3; 9 bases align to TRBD2. The read falls 3 residues short of the CDR3 end, and the missing part is taken from the germline J gene. The length of the CDR3 is 17 residues. CDR1 and CDR2 from the germline V gene are DFQATT and SNEGSKA (reference sequence). J was trimmed by 7 bases and V by 2 bases; bases with no gene match: 16.

With regard to this clone: The read is 3 residues too short to cover the CDR3 end, so that end is filled in from the germline J gene. The chain uses TRBV28 and TRBJ2-7; TRBD1 might be the D (6 bases). The CDR3 consists of 13 residues. Trimming stripped 3 bases from V and 3 bases from J, with 9 bases between. Germline-derived CDR1 and CDR2 are MDHEN and SYDVKM. The part of the CDR3 DNA that was read is TGTGCCAGCAGTTTGGGACACCTCTACGAG. Residues: CASSLGHLYE. The entire CDR3 sequence reads CASSLGHLYEQYF. Together with reference TRBV28 and TRBJ2-7, the CDR3 gives the full variable domain: DVKVTQSSRYLVKRTGEKVFLECVQDMDHENMFWYRQDPGLGLRLIYFSYDVKMKEKGDIPEGYSVSREKKERFSLILESASTNQTSMYLCASSLGHLYEQYFGPGTRLTVT.

CDR3 amino acids: CATSRGEQETQYF. The DNA read from the CDR3 is TGTGCCACCTCCCGGGGAGAACAAGAGACC. The V gene is TRBV19, the J gene TRBJ2-5; D may be TRBD2 (5 bases). The read falls 3 residues short of the CDR3 end, and the missing part is taken from the germline J gene. Germline V gene sequence: CDR1 LNHDA, CDR2 SQIVND (reference sequence). The V end was cut by 10 bases, the J end by 2 bases, with 14 bases between. The CDR3 has 13 residues.

The sequenced CDR3 bases are TGCAGTGCTCCTAATCGGGCAGGGCGAGAGACG. Residues: CSAPNRAGRET. The entire CDR3 protein reads CSAPNRAGRETQYF. The chain recombines TRBV20-1 with TRBJ2-3; TRBD1 might be the D (5 bases). Read sequence stops 3 residues before the CDR3 end, and the germline J gene provides the missing end. The CDR3 extends over 14 amino acids. Germline V lookup: CDR1 DFQATT, CDR2 SNEGSKA (reference sequence).

Concerning this clone itself: The read gets to within 3 residues of the CDR3 end, and the germline J gene fills in the rest. The chain has TRBV20-1 and TRBJ2-3, with 7 bases identical to TRBD1. The CDR3 is 15 residues long. Per the germline V gene, CDR1 is DFQATT and CDR2 is SNEGSKA (reference sequence). After removal of 4 bases from V and 1 base from J, the junction contained 8 bases not matched to a gene. CDR3 loop: CSAKPRTGRTDTQYF. CDR3 bases read: TGCAGTGCTAAACCGCGGACAGGACGCACAGATACG.

For this clone: The sequence runs out 3 residues before the end of the CDR3; the remainder is reconstructed from the germline J gene. J is TRBJ2-5 and V is TRBV20-1; 7 nucleotides agree with TRBD1. V lost 2 bases and J lost 5; bases outside the gene matches: 8. This CDR3 spans 14 amino acids. Germline assignment: CDR1 DFQATT and CDR2 SNEGSKA (reference sequence). The CDR3 sequence is CSARNRGQAETQYF. CDR3 DNA, as far as it was read: TGCAGTGCTAGAAATAGGGGGCAGGCGGAGACC.

For this clone: The read finishes 3 residues shy of the CDR3 end, and the germline J gene is used to complete it. Other DNA sequences of this sample code for an identical CDR3. V is TRBV2 and J is TRBJ1-1, with TRBD1 matching over 9 bases. The CDR3 consists of 14 residues. Germline V gives CDR1 SNHLY, CDR2 FYNNEI. Partial CDR3 DNA: TGTGCCAGCAGTATAAACTTACCGGGACAGGGA. Amino acids: CASSINLPGQG. The complete CDR3 reads CASSINLPGQGAFF.

In the case of this clone: The read finishes 3 residues shy of the CDR3 end, and the germline J gene is used to complete it. The J gene is TRBJ1-4, the V gene TRBV18; possibly TRBD1 for D (6 bases). There are 14 residues in the CDR3. Trimming removed 3 bases at V and 4 bases at J, with 9 bases between. Germline CDR1 is KGHSH and CDR2 is LQKENI. Incomplete CDR3 DNA: TGTGCCAGCTCACCGGGGGGGCGTAATGAAAAA. Its protein product is CASSPGGRNEK. The whole CDR3 protein reads CASSPGGRNEKLFF.

The CDR3 DNA, read in part, is TGTGCCTGGAGACGCACAGGGGGTAACTATGGC. It codes for CAWRRTGGNYG. The whole CDR3 sequence reads CAWRRTGGNYGYTF. The genes are TRBV30 and TRBJ1-2; 8 bases fit TRBD1. The CDR3 extends 3 residues past the end of the read, so its final part is completed from the germline J gene. The germline gives CDR1 GTSNPN, CDR2 SVGIG (reference sequence). V was clipped by 3 bases and J by 1 base; unmatched bases: 4. The CDR3 loop spans 14 amino acids.

Remarks on this clone: The read terminates 3 residues before the CDR3 end, so the remaining end is supplied by the germline J gene. The rearrangement uses TRBV18 and TRBJ2-3; weak D call: TRBD1 (5 bases). The CDR3 runs 13 residues. Per the germline V gene, CDR1 is KGHSH and CDR2 is LQKENI. This CDR3 reads CASSPRQFETQYF. CDR3 DNA (partial): TGTGCCAGCTCACCGAGACAGTTTGAGACG.

Worth noting for this clone: The sequenced fragment ends 3 residues before the CDR3 boundary, so the rest is inferred from the germline J gene. The chain employs TRBV19 and TRBJ2-2; D gene ambiguous. The CDR3 is made up of 14 amino acids. CDR1 and CDR2 from the germline V gene are LNHDA and SQIVND (reference sequence). CDR3 DNA, as far as it was read: TGTGCCAGTAGTATGGGCCGTCTTAATGAAAAG. It encodes CASSMGRLNEK. The entire CDR3 protein reads CASSMGRLNEKLFF.

Regarding this clone: The missing CDR3 end, 3 residues past where the read stops, is filled in from the germline J gene. J is TRBJ2-4 and V is TRBV19; TRBD1 matches at 7 bases. Germline assignment: CDR1 LNHDA and CDR2 SQIVND (reference sequence). The CDR3 sequence is 14 residues long. This chain's CDR3 is CASIEQVAGGGQYF. The sequenced part of the CDR3 DNA is TGTGCCAGTATCGAACAGGTGGCAGGGGGTGGT.

With respect to this clone: The CDR3 goes on 3 residues after the read ends, and that part is filled in from the germline J gene. The chain is built from TRBV13 and TRBJ2-1; maybe TRBD1 (5 bases). The CDR3 is made up of 14 amino acids. The ends were cut back, 2 bases at V and 2 bases at J, with 7 bases in the middle. Germline CDR1 is PRHDT and CDR2 is FYEKMQ (reference sequence). The DNA read from the CDR3 is TGTGCCAGCAGCTTACAGGGCACCTACAATGAG. Translating gives CASSLQGTYNE. The complete CDR3 reads CASSLQGTYNEQFF.

CDR3 DNA, as far as it was read: TGTGCCAGCAGCTTAGCCCAGGGAAGGTATGGC. This sequence encodes CASSLAQGRYG. The full CDR3 protein reads CASSLAQGRYGYTF. This chain joins TRBV7-2 and TRBJ1-2, with D possibly TRBD1 on 5 matching bases. The read stops 3 residues short of the end of the CDR3; the missing end is completed from the germline J gene. Germline assignment: CDR1 SGHTA and CDR2 FQGNSA. The V and J ends lost 0 bases and 5 bases respectively, with 10 bases between them. The CDR3 runs 14 residues.

Comments on this clone: The CDR3 end is not reached by the read, which stops 3 residues before it; the germline J gene fills it in. The chain uses TRBV20-1 and TRBJ2-5, with 12 nucleotides matching TRBD1. V dropped 4 bases and J dropped 6; count of bases not matched to a gene: 12. Germline CDR1 DFQATT, CDR2 SNEGSKA (reference sequence). This CDR3 comprises 16 residues. CDR3 DNA, as far as it was read: TGCAGTGCTACCGGGACAGGGGGCTTCGAGCAGCAGACC. The encoded protein is CSATGTGGFEQQT. The entire CDR3 protein reads CSATGTGGFEQQTQYF.

A word on this clone: The CDR3 end is not reached by the read, which stops 3 residues before it; the germline J gene fills it in. This chain connects TRBV7-7 to TRBJ1-2; unclear D gene. This CDR3 comprises 15 residues. The V gene's germline CDR1 is SSHAT and CDR2 FNYEAQ (reference sequence). This CDR3 reads CASSLGGGRRSDYTF. The part of the CDR3 DNA that was read is TGTGCCAGCAGCTTAGGTGGCGGGAGACGGTCTGAC. The full variable domain, with the rest looked up from reference TRBV7-7 and TRBJ1-2, is GAGVSQSPRYKVTKRGQDVTLRCDPISSHATLYWYQQALGQGPEFLTYFNYEAQPDKSGLPSDRFSAERPEGSISTLTIQRTEQRDSAMYRCASSLGGGRRSDYTFGSGTRLTVV.

A note on this clone: The CDR3 end falls 3 residues outside the read, so it is completed with the germline J gene. The chain couples TRBV5-4 to TRBJ2-7; TRBD1 matches 9 bases. CDR1 and CDR2 from the germline V gene are SGHNT and YYREEE (reference sequence). The CDR3 spans 14 residues. V shed 4 bases and J 6 bases; nucleotides not matched to a gene: 8. CDR3 bases read: TGTGCCAGCAGCGGGCGGGACAGGGACGGCGAG. This codes for CASSGRDRDGE. The whole CDR3 sequence reads CASSGRDRDGEQYF.

On this clone: The read is 3 residues too short to cover the CDR3 end, so that end is filled in from the germline J gene. The chain has TRBV7-2 and TRBJ2-3; 9 bases line up with TRBD1. Germline V gene lookup returns CDR1 SGHTA and CDR2 FQGNSA. This CDR3 spans 15 amino acids. V shed 5 bases, J shed 4 bases, and the junction held 7 bases outside the gene matches. CDR3 amino acids: CASSARDRVADTQYF. Partial CDR3 DNA: TGTGCCAGCAGCGCCAGGGACAGGGTCGCAGATACG.